The clone carrying this TCR beta chain was seen a few times. This sample was included in a study of T-cell reconstitution after alpha-beta-depleted transplantation in children. Construction of the TCRbeta library involved unique molecular identifiers. TCRdb analysed the PCR reads with MiXCR anew, one entry per CDR3 protein. The sample has 700,000 to 950,000 distinct CDR3 sequences; under 20% are singletons. Germline-derived CDR1 and CDR2 are SGHAT and FQNNGV. The CDR3 is 15 residues long. V was cut by 5 bases and J by 4 bases, with 16 bases left in between. Material: PBMCs, mostly from graft donor cells, obtained 360 days after TCRalphabeta/CD19-depleted stem cell transplant. This clonotype was sampled from a male patient younger than 18 who had a stem cell transplant for acute lymphoblastic leukemia, so the T cells may come from the graft donor. V gene TRBV11-2 combines with J gene TRBJ2-3; D tentatively fits TRBD1 or TRBD2 (6 bases each). The CDR3 region is CASSAIRGVADTQYF. The DNA of the CDR3 is TGTGCCAGCAGCGCGATTAGGGGGGTCGCAGATACGCAGTATTTT.